These T cell receptor beta chains were read from a single sample in a study of Ad26.COV2.S vaccination and SARS-CoV-2 variants. Profiled with immunoSEQ multiplex PCR; TCRdb holds only in-frame clones, not every one. Of a few hundred thousand clones listed, more than 75% were seen once; the top ten hold less than 4.5%. The sample in question was peripheral blood, obtained in a trial of Ad26.COV2.S vaccine versus placebo. These receptor sequences come from a person between 18 and 65 years old who received the Ad26.COV2.S COVID-19 vaccine or a placebo. The CDR3 runs from the conserved cysteine through the conserved F or W. A D gene is named only where the DNA matches it firmly. Clone size is stated in some rows and not others, as once, few, many or a class when expanded.

TRBJ1-5 | - | - | TRBV28 | CASSPRTWASNQPQHF | TGTGCCAGCAGTCCCCGGACTTGGGCTAGCAATCAGCCCCAGCATTTT
TRBJ2-7 | - | TRBD2 | TRBV7-9 | CASSVSSGGPYEQYF | TGTGCCAGCAGCGTATCTAGCGGGGGACCCTACGAGCAGTACTTC
TRBJ2-3 | - | TRBD2 | TRBV7-6 | CASSFKLAGGADTQYF | TGTGCCAGCAGCTTTAAACTAGCGGGAGGAGCAGATACGCAGTATTTT
TRBJ2-2 | - | TRBD1 | TRBV24-1 | CATSAPGQGNGELFF | TGTGCCACCAGTGCTCCGGGACAGGGAAACGGGGAGCTGTTTTTT
TRBJ1-1 | - | - | TRBV28 | CASSLGATEAFF | TGTGCCAGCAGTTTGGGGGCCACTGAAGCTTTCTTT
TRBJ2-1 | - | TRBD2 | TRBV4-2 | CASSQDRGGSGYNEQFF | TGTGCCAGCAGCCAAGATCGGGGGGGCTCGGGATACAATGAGCAGTTCTTC
TRBJ2-3 | - | TRBD2 | TRBV29-1 | CSVEASGGGDTQYF | TGCAGCGTTGAGGCTAGCGGGGGAGGAGATACGCAGTATTTT
TRBJ2-2 | few | TRBD2 | TRBV6-4 | CASSETSDNTGELFF | TGTGCCAGCAGTGAAACTAGCGATAACACCGGGGAGCTGTTTTTT
TRBJ2-1 | - | - | TRBV12-3/TRBV12-4 | CASSTDSLNEQFF | TGTGCCAGCAGTACGGACTCACTCAATGAGCAGTTCTTC
TRBJ2-7 | - | - | TRBV18 | CASSPPDNPLLEQYF | TGTGCCAGCTCACCACCGGACAATCCCCTCCTCGAGCAGTACTTC
TRBJ2-6 | - | - | TRBV4-1 | CASRGTILRGANVLTF | TGCGCCAGCAGAGGTACTATTTTAAGAGGGGCCAACGTCCTGACTTTC
TRBJ2-7 | once | TRBD1 | TRBV7-2 | CASSFGDRGSYEQYF | TGTGCCAGCAGCTTCGGAGACAGGGGCTCCTACGAGCAGTACTTC
TRBJ1-5 | - | - | TRBV4-1 | CASSQDQLRNQPQHF | TGCGCCAGCAGCCAAGATCAGTTACGCAATCAGCCCCAGCATTTT
TRBJ1-4 | - | TRBD1 | TRBV4-1 | CASSQGTTGGFEKLFF | TGCGCCAGCAGCCAGGGGACGACAGGGGGGTTTGAAAAACTGTTTTTT
TRBJ1-2 | - | TRBD1 | TRBV13 | CASSLGDRENYGYTF | TGTGCCAGCAGCTTAGGCGACAGGGAAAACTATGGCTACACCTTC
TRBJ1-1 | - | TRBD1 | TRBV9 | CASSENLDRGNTEAFF | TGTGCCAGCAGCGAGAATCTGGACAGGGGGAACACTGAAGCTTTCTTT
TRBJ2-2 | few | TRBD2 | TRBV24-1 | CATRTSGYTGELFF | TGTGCCACACGGACTAGCGGGTACACCGGGGAGCTGTTTTTT
TRBJ1-1 | - | TRBD1 | TRBV5-5 | CASSAGQGGEAFF | TGTGCCAGCAGCGCTGGACAGGGTGGTGAAGCTTTCTTT
TRBJ1-2 | - | - | TRBV5-4 | CASSLVGGSLGYYGYTF | TGTGCCAGCAGCTTGGTTGGGGGCTCTCTTGGCTACTATGGCTACACCTTC
TRBJ1-1 | - | TRBD1 | TRBV13 | CASSLQGAGTEAFF | TGTGCCAGCAGCCTACAGGGGGCGGGCACTGAAGCTTTCTTT
TRBJ1-6 | - | TRBD1 | TRBV7-2 | CATPGQGEDNSPLHF | TGTGCCACCCCGGGACAGGGTGAGGATAATTCACCCCTCCACTTT
TRBJ1-6 | once | - | TRBV15 | CATSRDRQVNNSPLHF | TGTGCCACCAGCAGAGATAGGCAGGTCAATAATTCACCCCTCCACTTT
TRBJ2-1 | - | TRBD2 | TRBV19 | CASKVRGDPFSEQFF | TGTGCCAGTAAGGTTCGGGGGGACCCTTTTTCAGAGCAGTTCTTC
TRBJ2-3 | - | - | TRBV9 | CASSVAPERTSTDTQYF | TGTGCCAGCAGCGTAGCACCGGAGCGGACGAGCACAGATACGCAGTATTTT
TRBJ2-2 | - | - | TRBV27 | CASSKSGELFF | TGTGCCAGCAGCAAGTCCGGGGAGCTGTTTTTT
TRBJ2-1 | - | - | TRBV27 | CASSLSSGARGEQFF | TGTGCCAGCAGTTTATCGTCCGGGGCCCGGGGTGAGCAGTTCTTC
TRBJ2-3 | - | - | TRBV6-6 | CASSLVRGPSTDTQYF | TGTGCCAGCAGTCTGGTTAGGGGTCCTAGCACAGATACGCAGTATTTT
TRBJ2-7 | - | - | TRBV28 | CASSFPGSSISYEQYF | TGTGCCAGCAGTTTTCCCGGGAGTTCCATTTCCTACGAGCAGTACTTC
TRBJ1-6 | once | - | TRBV28 | CASEPPQGSYNSPLHF | TGTGCCAGTGAACCCCCCCAGGGATCCTATAATTCACCCCTCCACTTT
TRBJ1-2 | - | TRBD1 | TRBV30 | CAWSGTGVSYGYTF | TGTGCCTGGAGTGGGACAGGGGTGAGCTATGGCTACACCTTC
TRBJ1-6 | - | - | TRBV29-1 | CSVENGQLDSPLHF | TGCAGCGTTGAAAATGGACAGCTCGATTCACCCCTCCACTTT
TRBJ2-3 | - | - | TRBV6-5 | CASSYVNTDTQYF | TGTGCCAGCAGTTACGTGAATACAGATACGCAGTATTTT
TRBJ1-4 | - | TRBD1 | TRBV7-2 | CASSLVGQGATNEKLFF | TGTGCCAGCAGCTTAGTAGGGCAGGGGGCAACTAATGAAAAACTGTTTTTT
TRBJ2-3 | - | - | TRBV7-2 | CASSLVTIASTDTQYF | TGTGCCAGCAGCTTAGTGACAATTGCCAGCACAGATACGCAGTATTTT
TRBJ1-4 | - | - | TRBV6-5 | CASSRQDSNNEKLFF | TGTGCCAGCAGTCGACAGGACTCAAATAATGAAAAACTGTTTTTT
TRBJ2-1 | - | TRBD1 | TRBV30 | CAWAVKEWDRGGNEQFF | TGTGCCTGGGCAGTGAAAGAATGGGACAGGGGTGGTAATGAGCAGTTCTTC
TRBJ1-1 | - | - | TRBV18 | CASSPWQGNGNTEAFF | TGTGCCAGCTCACCGTGGCAGGGAAACGGTAACACTGAAGCTTTCTTT
TRBJ1-1 | - | - | TRBV5-1 | CASSPGVPNTEAFF | TGCGCCAGCAGCCCGGGGGTACCGAACACTGAAGCTTTCTTT
TRBJ1-1 | - | - | TRBV6-6 | CASSFPMNTEAFF | TGTGCCAGCAGTTTCCCCATGAACACTGAAGCTTTCTTT
TRBJ2-6 | - | - | TRBV5-1 | CASSLERSLPGGANVLTF | TGCGCCAGCAGCTTGGAGAGATCTCTGCCAGGTGGGGCCAACGTCCTGACTTTC
TRBJ2-1 | - | TRBD1 | TRBV29-1 | CSVGSTGVTRNEQFF | TGCAGCGTTGGTTCTACAGGGGTAACGCGGAATGAGCAGTTCTTC
TRBJ2-3 | - | TRBD2 | TRBV4-3 | CASSQDAGLAVPRGTDTQYF | TGCGCCAGCAGCCAAGATGCGGGACTAGCGGTTCCCAGAGGCACAGATACGCAGTATTTT
TRBJ1-2 | - | - | TRBV21-1 | CASSKLSTVYGYTF | TGTGCCAGCAGCAAACTGAGTACAGTCTATGGCTACACCTTC
TRBJ2-3 | - | TRBD1 | TRBV18 | CASSTQGGTDTQYF | TGTGCCAGCTCAACCCAGGGGGGCACAGATACGCAGTATTTT
TRBJ2-1 | - | - | TRBV5-6 | CASSLVIGPEGYNEQFF | TGTGCCAGCAGCTTGGTAATAGGGCCGGAGGGGTACAATGAGCAGTTCTTC
TRBJ2-3 | - | - | TRBV15 | CATSRDLRAGDTQYF | TGTGCCACCAGCAGAGATTTGCGGGCGGGAGATACGCAGTATTTT